Each of the 20 T cell receptor beta chains below was sequenced from the same sample in a study of T cell responses to AZD1222 COVID-19 vaccine. Libraries were prepared by immunoSEQ multiplex PCR; TCRdb keeps only in-frame clonotypes and omits some of them. The sample has around 190,000 clones, approximately 90% seen once; the top ten hold 1.5% to 2%. The sequencing here drew on peripheral blood, taken 28 days after the second AZD1222 dose. The source is an adult who received the AZD1222 COVID-19 vaccine.

This sequence joins TRBV6-1 and TRBJ1-4; the D gene is possibly TRBD1 (6 bases). CDR3 length equals 12 residues. V shed 7 bases and J shed 15 bases, with 18 bases lying between them. The germline V gene has CDR1 MNHNS and CDR2 SASEGT. Here the CDR3 reads CASKGGTSSVFF. The CDR3 DNA follows: TGTGCCAGCAAGGGGGGAACTTCTTCGGTGTTTTTT.

A few counts support this clone. The chain recombines TRBV4-3 with TRBJ2-7, with TRBD2 matching 12 bases. V was pared by 0 bases and J by 5 bases, with 5 bases of the junction left unmatched. Germline-derived CDR1 and CDR2 are LGHNA and YSLEER. The CDR3 consists of 16 residues. This CDR3 reads CASSQDLAGGPDEQYF. The CDR3 nucleotides read TGCGCCAGCAGCCAAGATCTAGCGGGGGGGCCCGACGAGCAGTACTTC.

This chain joins TRBV25-1 and TRBJ2-7; TRBD1 matches 9 bases. Germline CDR1 and CDR2: MGHDK and SYGVNS. The CDR3 has 15 residues. V shed 1 base, J shed 2 bases, and the junction held 3 bases outside the gene matches. The CDR3 DNA follows: TGTGCCAGCAGTGAATTAAGGACAGGGGCCTACGAGCAGTACTTC. Protein: CASSELRTGAYEQYF.

In its sample, this clone was seen a few times. Other DNA sequences in the same sample also yield this CDR3. The V gene is TRBV5-1, the J gene TRBJ2-5; D call uncertain. Per the germline V gene, CDR1 is SGHRS and CDR2 is YFSETQ. V lost 0 bases and J 5 bases, leaving 11 bases between the germline ends. This CDR3 comprises 14 residues. CDR3 sequence: CASSLGLNGETQYF. CDR3 in DNA: TGCGCCAGCAGCTTGGGTCTCAACGGGGAGACCCAGTACTTC.

V and J are TRBV5-1 and TRBJ2-3; 9 nucleotides line up with TRBD1. This CDR3 has 14 amino acids. CDR1 and CDR2 (germline): SGHRS, YFSETQ. V shed 5 bases, J shed 8 bases, and the junction held 9 bases outside the gene matches. The CDR3 DNA reads as TGCGCCAGCAGTCGAACAGGGGGCGCATCTACGCAGTATTTT. Residues: CASSRTGGASTQYF.

About this clone itself: Other nucleotide sequences from this sample produce the same CDR3. The V gene is TRBV5-4, the J gene TRBJ1-5; D ambiguous. The V end lost 0 bases, the J end lost 3 bases, and 7 bases lay between the germline ends. There are 14 residues in the CDR3. CDR1 and CDR2 (germline): SGHNT, YYREEE (reference sequence). DNA of the CDR3: TGTGCCAGCAGCTTGGCCGGCGTCAATCAGCCCCAGCATTTT. This sequence encodes CASSLAGVNQPQHF.

This chain joins TRBV10-1 and TRBJ1-4, with 10 bases identical to TRBD1. The V segment lost 5 bases and the J segment 7 bases; nucleotides outside the gene matches: 4. CDR3 length equals 14 residues. Germline V gene data show CDR1 as WNHNN and CDR2 as SYGVQD (reference sequence). The CDR3 spells CASSSGTGVEKLFF. CDR3 DNA: TGCGCCAGCAGTTCCGGGACAGGGGTTGAAAAACTGTTTTTT.

This clone showed up many times. The chain has TRBV11-2 and TRBJ1-2; TRBD1 matches at 7 bases. This CDR3 is built from 13 residues. V lost 5 bases, J lost 3 bases, and 3 bases stayed unmatched. Looked up from germline, CDR1 is SGHAT and CDR2 is FQNNGV. The CDR3 spells CASSPDRDYGYTF. DNA for the CDR3: TGTGCCAGCAGCCCCGACAGGGACTATGGCTACACCTTC.

The gene calls are TRBV21-1 and TRBJ2-3; TRBD2 is the table's D call, not checked against the DNA. TRBV21-1 is a pseudogene. The CDR3 is 20 amino acids. The CDR3 DNA sequence: TGTGCCAGCAGGCCGGGCGGAGCGGGGGCCAGCGGGGGGGCCAGGGATACGCAGTATTTT. This gives the protein CASRPGGAGASGGARDTQYF.

CDR3 region: CASSVAGTTDTQYF. In nucleotides, the CDR3 is TGTGCCAGCAGCGTAGCGGGGACCACAGATACGCAGTATTTT. The V and J genes are TRBV9 and TRBJ2-3; D possibly uses TRBD1 or TRBD2 (5 bases each). V was cut by 0 bases and J by 2 bases, with 7 bases left in between. Germline V lookup: CDR1 SGDLS, CDR2 YYNGEE. The CDR3 length is 14 residues.

The CDR3 DNA reads as TGTGCCAGCAGCTTATCGAGGGATAGCGGTGCTTTCTTT. Encoded protein: CASSLSRDSGAFF. The rearrangement links TRBV7-3 to TRBJ1-1, with D uncertain. Germline V gives CDR1 SGHTA, CDR2 FQGTGA. V was shortened by 2 bases and J by 11 bases, with 15 bases between the two germline ends. The CDR3 sequence is 13 residues long.

The chain carries TRBV30 and TRBJ1-3; D might be TRBD1 (6 bases). The CDR3 is 16 residues long. The V gene's germline CDR1 is GTSNPN and CDR2 SVGIG (reference sequence). Deletions cut 1 base from V and 0 bases from J, with 13 bases between. Here the CDR3 DNA reads TGTGCCTGGAGTGAGGGACACCCATTCTCTGGAAACACCATATATTTT. Translated, it gives CAWSEGHPFSGNTIYF.

The rearrangement uses TRBV6-1 and TRBJ2-7; TRBD1 aligns across 9 bases. Germline CDR1 MNHNS, CDR2 SASEGT. V lost 2 bases to trimming and J lost 1 base; unmatched junction nucleotides: 3. This CDR3 is built from 15 residues. The DNA for the CDR3 is TGTGCCAGCAGTGAATGGGACAGGGCTTCCTACGAGCAGTACTTC. Encoded protein: CASSEWDRASYEQYF.

This sequence joins TRBV11-2 and TRBJ2-2, with D possibly matching TRBD1 (5 bases). This CDR3 comprises 15 residues. Trimming stripped 6 bases from V and 6 bases from J, with 17 bases between. Looked up from germline, CDR1 is SGHAT and CDR2 is FQNNGV. CDR3 nucleotide sequence: TGTGCCAGCAGTCAGACCAGGGCTACCCCCGGGGAGCTGTTTTTT. Translated: CASSQTRATPGELFF.

The rearrangement uses TRBV14 and TRBJ2-3; 7 positions agree with TRBD1. This CDR3 region has 15 residues. The germline gives CDR1 SGHDN, CDR2 FVKESK. J lost 0 bases, V lost 3 bases, and 3 bases had no gene match. The CDR3 nucleotides read TGTGCCAGCAGCCAGGGACAGCCAAGCACAGATACGCAGTATTTT. It codes for CASSQGQPSTDTQYF.

The V gene is TRBV7-2, the J gene TRBJ2-7; perhaps D is TRBD1 or TRBD2 (6 bases each). The CDR3 is 13 residues long. Trimming shortened V by 5 bases and J by 9 bases, and 17 bases separated the two germline ends. Germline lookup yields CDR1 SGHTA and CDR2 FQGNSA. The CDR3 protein is CASSPGAGGVQYF. CDR3 in DNA: TGTGCCAGCAGCCCGGGGGCAGGCGGCGTGCAGTACTTC. Using reference TRBV7-2 and TRBJ2-7 for the parts outside the CDR3, the full variable domain is GAGVSQSPSNKVTEKGKDVELRCDPISGHTALYWYRQSLGQGLEFLIYFQGNSAPDKSGLPSDRFSAERTGGSVSTLTIQRTQQEDSAVYLCASSPGAGGVQYFGPGTRLTVT.

The V and J genes are TRBV5-1 and TRBJ2-3; 9 bases align to TRBD2. The V segment lost 3 bases and the J segment 1 base; nucleotides outside the gene matches: 6. This CDR3 is built from 16 residues. Germline V lookup: CDR1 SGHRS, CDR2 YFSETQ. The CDR3 nucleotides read TGCGCCAGCAGCTGGCAGCGGGGGGCACGCACAGATACGCAGTATTTT. It specifies CASSWQRGARTDTQYF.

The chain joins TRBV10-2 to TRBJ1-1; D might be TRBD1 (5 bases). CDR1 and CDR2 from the germline V gene are WSHSY and SAAADI. The CDR3 is 13 amino acids. V lost 2 bases and J 2 bases, leaving 6 bases between the germline ends. As DNA, the CDR3 is TGCGCCAGCAGTGAGGACAGCAACACTGAAGCTTTCTTT. Its protein product is CASSEDSNTEAFF.

The V call is TRBV18, the J call TRBJ2-7, with D perhaps TRBD2 (5 bases). The CDR3 totals 12 residues. In germline, CDR1 is KGHSH, CDR2 LQKENI. The V gene lost 4 bases and the J gene lost 5 bases, with 9 bases spanning the gap. CDR3 sequence: CASSRSRDEQYF. The CDR3 DNA reads TGTGCCAGCTCACGCTCGCGGGACGAGCAGTACTTC.

This clone was detected only a few times. The gene calls are TRBV5-1 and TRBJ2-3; TRBD2 aligns across 8 bases. The CDR3 extends over 16 amino acids. V trimming: 4 bases; J trimming: 3 bases; junction bases outside the gene matches: 10. Germline V gene data show CDR1 as SGHRS and CDR2 as YFSETQ. CDR3 protein: CASSLGTRIRTDTQYF. CDR3 coding DNA: TGCGCCAGCAGCCTCGGGACTAGAATTAGGACAGATACGCAGTATTTT.